A selection of T cell receptor beta chains follows, all from one sample in a study of T cells in Graves' hyperthyroidism and ophthalmopathy. MiXCR, run by TCRdb on the multiplex PCR reads, gives a single entry per CDR3 protein. The table shows 500,000 to 600,000 distinct CDR3 sequences, with under 60% occurring only once. Sequencing used peripheral blood or thyroid tissue (not recorded which). All receptors derive from a woman aged 18-29 years with Graves' hyperthyroidism. CDR3s include the opening cysteine and the closing phenylalanine or tryptophan. Each record gives: clone size, CDR3 length, J gene, V gene, CDR3 protein. Size is omitted from some rows. Given values are once, few, many or a class for expanded clones.

.,12,TRBJ2-1,TRBV20-1,CSAGTVYNEQFF
many,14,TRBJ2-7,TRBV14,CASSPLLAYYEQYF
many,16,TRBJ1-1,TRBV7-8,CASSLLDRLPGTEAFF
.,14,TRBJ2-7,TRBV7-2,CASSELLGRYEQYF
.,14,TRBJ2-3,TRBV7-3,CASSLGGRHNEQYF
few,16,TRBJ2-7,TRBV5-1,CASSRMRGSDTDEQYF
many,14,TRBJ1-4,TRBV20-1,CSAGAGTTNEKLFF
few,15,TRBJ2-1,TRBV7-3,CASSSTYRGADEQFF
.,12,TRBJ1-2,TRBV20-1,CSPRTDNYGYTF
many,15,TRBJ1-3,TRBV4-1,CASSQARNSGNTIYF
.,13,TRBJ2-7,TRBV7-8,CASSPGPVYEQYF
many,14,TRBJ1-6,TRBV7-9,CASSPTGNNSPLHF
.,13,TRBJ2-5,TRBV2,CASGHGQQETQYF
many,17,TRBJ2-6,TRBV2,CASRPGTGFSGANVLTF
.,13,TRBJ1-3,TRBV29-1,CSVADRERNTIYF
many,14,TRBJ2-7,TRBV7-2,CASSLALGLYEQYF
.,18,TRBJ2-7,TRBV11-2,CASSLGSQGLAGGGEQYF